This TCR beta chain is drawn from a study of early stage breast cancer tumors. The CDR3 is 15 residues long. The germline gives CDR1 KGHSH, CDR2 LQKENI. V lost 6 bases and J lost 1; bases outside the gene matches: 3. TCRdb keeps only in-frame clones here, not all; method: immunoSEQ multiplex PCR. The repertoire has approximately 3,000 clones, around three fifths of them found once; the top ten carry about 15%. The clonotype comes from a person aged 35 to 50 with breast cancer. The chain uses TRBV18 and TRBJ2-2, with 9 bases that match TRBD1. The specimen was breast tumor tissue. The CDR3 protein is CASSGQGRNTGELFF. The CDR3 DNA reads TGTGCCAGCTCGGGACAGGGAAGGAACACCGGGGAGCTGTTTTTT.